The rows below give T cell receptor beta chains drawn from one sample of a study of blood T cell repertoires in COVID-19. Profiling relied on immunoSEQ multiplex PCR, and the TCRdb table lists in-frame clones only, not all of them. This table holds approximately 300,000 clones, 80% to 90% found once. Sequenced input: peripheral blood. The receptors shown here come from a woman aged 45-65 years with COVID-19, enrolled during active disease. CDR3s include the opening cysteine and the closing phenylalanine or tryptophan. The D gene is left open where the match is weak. Clone size is given for some rows only: seen once, a few or many times, or a class if the clone is expanded.

V gene	clone size	D gene	J gene	CDR3 protein	CDR3 DNA
TRBV9	NA	TRBD2	TRBJ2-3	CASSGLGEGVDTQYF	TGTGCCAGCAGCGGATTGGGGGAGGGCGTGGATACGCAGTATTTT
TRBV4-1	NA	NA	TRBJ1-1	CASSPRELDTEAFF	TGCGCCAGCAGCCCCAGGGAACTGGACACTGAAGCTTTCTTT
TRBV20-1	NA	TRBD2	TRBJ2-3	CSASLGAGVSDTQYF	TGCAGTGCTAGTCTGGGAGCGGGAGTTTCAGATACGCAGTATTTT
TRBV11-2	NA	NA	TRBJ2-7	CASSLGAISYEQYF	TGTGCCAGCAGCTTAGGGGCAATTTCATACGAGCAGTACTTC
TRBV29-1	NA	NA	TRBJ2-1	CSVPRQLGDNEQFF	TGCAGCGTTCCTCGACAGCTCGGAGACAATGAGCAGTTCTTC
TRBV27	few	NA	TRBJ1-5	CASSLGGFTNQPQHF	TGTGCCAGCAGTTTAGGAGGATTTACCAATCAGCCCCAGCATTTT
TRBV5-1	once	NA	TRBJ2-3	CASSQQGRTDTQYF	TGCGCCAGCAGCCAACAGGGACGCACAGATACGCAGTATTTT
TRBV2	NA	TRBD2	TRBJ2-7	CASSGRGYEQYF	TGTGCCAGTAGCGGGAGAGGCTACGAGCAGTACTTC
TRBV7-8	NA	NA	TRBJ1-1	CASSLALAATYTEAFF	TGTGCCAGCAGCTTAGCGCTGGCCGCCACCTACACTGAAGCTTTCTTT
TRBV9	NA	NA	TRBJ2-1	CASSPSKGDKQFF	TGTGCCAGCAGCCCTAGTAAGGGGGACAAGCAGTTCTTC
TRBV20-1	once	NA	TRBJ2-7	CSASPTYEQYF	TGCAGTGCTAGCCCCACATACGAGCAGTACTTC
TRBV15	NA	NA	TRBJ1-5	CATSRERDNQPQHF	TGTGCCACCAGCAGAGAACGGGACAATCAGCCCCAGCATTTT
TRBV11-2	NA	NA	TRBJ1-1	CASSLRGAMNTEAFF	TGTGCCAGCAGCTTACGGGGGGCCATGAACACTGAAGCTTTCTTT
TRBV30	NA	TRBD1	TRBJ1-1	CAGTGQGNTEAFF	TGTGCCGGGACAGGGCAAGGGAACACTGAAGCTTTCTTT
TRBV9	NA	TRBD1	TRBJ1-4	CASSVGTGAPNEKLFF	TGTGCCAGCAGCGTAGGGACAGGGGCCCCTAATGAAAAACTGTTTTTT
TRBV19	NA	TRBD1	TRBJ1-1	CASSLYRGLGTEAFF	TGTGCCAGTAGTCTCTACAGGGGGCTGGGCACTGAAGCTTTCTTT
TRBV7-2	NA	NA	TRBJ1-1	CASSSPRGSTEAFF	TGTGCCAGCAGCTCCCCCCGGGGGTCGACTGAAGCTTTCTTT
TRBV19	once	TRBD2	TRBJ2-7	CASMRGGGPYEQYF	TGTGCCAGTATGCGGGGGGGCGGCCCCTACGAGCAGTACTTC
TRBV29-1	NA	NA	TRBJ1-1	CSVERQGRAFF	TGCAGCGTTGAGAGGCAGGGCAGGGCTTTCTTT
TRBV6-5	NA	NA	TRBJ2-1	CASSYSSGSYNEQFF	TGTGCCAGCAGTTATTCCAGCGGATCCTACAATGAGCAGTTCTTC
TRBV12-3/TRBV12-4	NA	NA	TRBJ2-1	CASSFGGEQFF	TGTGCCAGCAGTTTCGGTGGTGAGCAGTTCTTC
TRBV29-1	NA	NA	TRBJ1-1	CSVETGLGGGTEAFF	TGCAGCGTTGAAACGGGATTGGGAGGGGGAACTGAAGCTTTCTTT
TRBV18	NA	TRBD1	TRBJ1-2	CASSPIWTGDYGYTF	TGTGCCAGCTCACCAATCTGGACAGGTGACTATGGCTACACCTTC